This T cell receptor beta chain was identified during a study of T cell responses to AZD1222 COVID-19 vaccine. Assay: immunoSEQ multiplex PCR; the TCRdb copy retains only in-frame clones and omits some. Among about 130,000 clones listed, about 86% were seen once. With 1 base clipped from V and 0 bases from J, the junction kept 3 bases outside the gene matches. The CDR3 loop spans 15 amino acids. Per the germline V gene, CDR1 is MNHEY and CDR2 is SMNVEV (reference sequence). The chain combines TRBV27 with TRBJ2-7; TRBD1 matches 7 bases. The source was peripheral blood, collected on day 0 of AZD1222 vaccination. This receptor was obtained from an adult in good health. CDR3 nucleotides: TGTGCCAGCAGTTTATACAGGGACAGCTCCTACGAGCAGTACTTC. Protein: CASSLYRDSSYEQYF.